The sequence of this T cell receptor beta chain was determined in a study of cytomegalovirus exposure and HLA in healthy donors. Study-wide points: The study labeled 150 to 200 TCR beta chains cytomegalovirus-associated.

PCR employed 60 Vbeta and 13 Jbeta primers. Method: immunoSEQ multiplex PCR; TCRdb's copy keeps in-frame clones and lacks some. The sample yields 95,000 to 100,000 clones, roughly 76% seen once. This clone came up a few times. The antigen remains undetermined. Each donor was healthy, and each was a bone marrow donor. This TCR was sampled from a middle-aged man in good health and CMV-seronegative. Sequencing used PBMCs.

The CDR3 sequence is CAWSPGRVKPQHF. CDR3 nucleotide sequence: TGTGCCTGGAGTCCTGGGAGGGTGAAGCCCCAGCATTTT. The gene calls are TRBV30 and TRBJ1-5; no clear D gene. The V end was cut by 2 bases, the J end by 8 bases, with 13 bases between. Per germline, CDR1 GTSNPN and CDR2 SVGIG (reference sequence). This CDR3 has 13 amino acids.